This record covers a single T cell receptor beta chain. This specimen comes from a study of blood T cell repertoires in COVID-19. Clones were read by immunoSEQ multiplex PCR, and TCRdb kept only the in-frame ones, dropping some. This table has 200,000 to 300,000 clones, under 90% appearing once. The sample taken for sequencing was PBMCs or T cells enriched from blood (not recorded which). This clonotype was sampled from a man between 40 and 49 years old who had recovered from COVID-19.

Here the CDR3 DNA reads TGTGCCACCCAACTCAGCGGGAGGGGTAGCACAGATACGCAGTATTTT. Protein sequence: CATQLSGRGSTDTQYF. V usage is TRBV10-3 and J usage is TRBJ2-3, with 10 nucleotides matching TRBD2. Germline V gene sequence: CDR1 ENHRY, CDR2 SYGVKD. The CDR3 spans 16 residues. After removal of 10 bases from V and 0 bases from J, the junction contained 10 bases not matched to a gene.